This T cell receptor (beta chain) was captured by sequencing in a study of shared clonotypes between healthy human individuals. Running of the assay took place at deep level. Roughly 300 ng DNA, tens of thousands of T cell genomes, went into unsorted PBMC replicate PCRs. Libraries were prepared by immunoSEQ multiplex PCR; TCRdb keeps only in-frame clonotypes and omits some of them. Here the sample spans 530,000 or so clones, over 75% being singletons. The unsorted samples took tens of millions of PBMCs to get genomic DNA. The V gene's germline CDR1 is SGDLS and CDR2 YYNGEE. The V gene lost 0 bases and the J gene lost 7 bases, with 10 bases spanning the gap. The CDR3 loop spans 13 amino acids.

The origin of this receptor is a woman aged 40 to 50 in good health. Some clones in this sample may be carry-over from other donors' samples. Sequencing was carried out using PBMCs. This chain uses TRBV9 with TRBJ1-1; no firm D call. The CDR3 sequence is CASSVVPGDEAFF. CDR3 DNA sequence: TGTGCCAGCAGCGTAGTCCCCGGGGATGAAGCTTTCTTT.